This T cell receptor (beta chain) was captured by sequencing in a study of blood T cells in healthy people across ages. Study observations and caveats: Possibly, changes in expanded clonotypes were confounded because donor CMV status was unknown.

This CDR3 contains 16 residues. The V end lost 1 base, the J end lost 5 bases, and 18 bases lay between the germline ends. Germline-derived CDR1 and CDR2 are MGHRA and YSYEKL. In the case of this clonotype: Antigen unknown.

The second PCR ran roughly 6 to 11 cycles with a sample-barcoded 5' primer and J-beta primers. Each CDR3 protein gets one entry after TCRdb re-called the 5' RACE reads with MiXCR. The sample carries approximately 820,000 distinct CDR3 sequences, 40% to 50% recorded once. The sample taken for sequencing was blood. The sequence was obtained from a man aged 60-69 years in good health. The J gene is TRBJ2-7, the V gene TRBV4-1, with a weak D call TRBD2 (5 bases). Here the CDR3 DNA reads TGCGCCAGCAGCCAAGTGGGTGGACGAGGGCTCCACGAGCAGTACTTC. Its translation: CASSQVGGRGLHEQYF.